This TCR beta chain was identified during a study of human T cells and chemical hapten exposure. Looking at the study overall: DPC at 0.01% went onto the upper back in patch tests, read at 6 days. Patients, mostly women, had alopecia areata, alopecia totalis or alopecia universalis.

Time point described: pre-sensitization, week 0. Described treatment: therapeutic diphenylcyclopropenone sensitization with weekly scalp DPC. Staff drew blood before applying each patch test. Germline CDR1 SGDLS, CDR2 YYNGEE. The J segment lost 2 bases and the V segment lost 1 base, leaving 10 bases of the junction unmatched. The CDR3 has 17 amino acids. This clonotype was seen a handful of times. TCRdb independently ran MiXCR on the RACE reads; one entry per CDR3 protein. The repertoire includes 350,000 to 450,000 distinct CDR3 sequences, about 5.1% of them detected once, and 2.6% sits in the top ten.

V usage is TRBV9 and J usage is TRBJ2-5; the match to TRBD2 covers 8 bases. The receptor was isolated from a woman in her fifties or sixties with alopecia areata. Some clones in this sample may be carry-over from other donors' samples. Sequenced here: whole blood, sampled in connection with sensitization to the hapten diphenylcyclopropenone (DPC). For the CDR3, the DNA is TGTGCCAGCAGCGTAACTTCGAGCGGGAGAGGGCAAGAGACCCAGTACTTC. This codes for CASSVTSSGRGQETQYF.